The following is a T cell receptor beta chain sequence with its context. Its antigen is undetermined. The sample comes from a study of CD8 T cells in ankylosing spondylitis. Quantitative 5'-RACE with molecular barcodes generated TCR beta libraries. TCRdb re-called the 5' RACE reads through MiXCR, storing one row per CDR3 protein. The sample contains about 800,000 distinct CDR3 sequences, 10% to 15% of which appear only once. The study's findings and limits: A TCR beta motif made of fewer than ten highly homologous variants seemed typical of ankylosing spondylitis blood. Disease-linked clones bore a CD8+ phenotype, appearing relatively rarely in peripheral blood. According to the report, clones linked to the disease were significantly enriched in matched synovial fluid samples taken from ankylosing spondylitis patients.

This CDR3 has 14 residues. Germline V CDR1 and CDR2: KGHDR, SFDVKD. V lost 7 bases, J lost 4 bases, and 12 bases lay in between. The V call is TRBV24-1, the J call TRBJ2-2; TRBD2 is a possible D gene (6 bases). Material for sequencing was blood, either unsorted or a sorted T cell fraction (not recorded which). The clonotype originates from a male donor with ankylosing spondylitis. DNA of the CDR3: TGTGCCACCAGACCCCGCGGGGTCACCGGGGAGCTGTTTTTT. This encodes CATRPRGVTGELFF.